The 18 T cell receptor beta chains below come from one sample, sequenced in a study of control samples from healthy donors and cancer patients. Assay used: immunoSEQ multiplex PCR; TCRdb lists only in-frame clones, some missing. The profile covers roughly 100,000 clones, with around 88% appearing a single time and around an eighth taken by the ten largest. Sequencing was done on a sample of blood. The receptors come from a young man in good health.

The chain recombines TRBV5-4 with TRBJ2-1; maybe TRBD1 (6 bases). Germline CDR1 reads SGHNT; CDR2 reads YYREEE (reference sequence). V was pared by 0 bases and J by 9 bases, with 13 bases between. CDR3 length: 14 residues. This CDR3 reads CASSLGQDRGEQFF. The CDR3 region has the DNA TGTGCCAGCAGCTTGGGACAGGATCGGGGTGAGCAGTTCTTC. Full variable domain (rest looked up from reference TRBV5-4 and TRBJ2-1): ETGVTQSPTHLIKTRGQQVTLRCSSQSGHNTVSWYQQALGQGPQFIFQYYREEENGRGNFPPRFSGLQFPNYSSELNVNALELDDSALYLCASSLGQDRGEQFFGPGTRLTVL.

The CDR3 nucleotides read TGTGCCAGCAGCTCACCACGGGACAGACTTCTGAACACTGAAGCTTTCTTT. It codes for CASSSPRDRLLNTEAFF. V is TRBV7-9 and J is TRBJ1-1, with 7 bases matching TRBD1. The trim removed 4 bases at V and 0 bases at J, leaving 11 bases unmatched. The CDR3 length is 17 residues. Germline V gene lookup returns CDR1 SEHNR and CDR2 FQNEAQ (reference sequence).

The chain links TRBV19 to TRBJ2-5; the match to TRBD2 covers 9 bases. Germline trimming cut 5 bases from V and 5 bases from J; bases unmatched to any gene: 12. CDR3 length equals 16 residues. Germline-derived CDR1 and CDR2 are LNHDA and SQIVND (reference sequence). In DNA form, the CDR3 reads TGTGCCAGTAGTCCCAGTTGGCGGGAGGGCTCCGAGACCCAGTACTTC. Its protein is CASSPSWREGSETQYF.

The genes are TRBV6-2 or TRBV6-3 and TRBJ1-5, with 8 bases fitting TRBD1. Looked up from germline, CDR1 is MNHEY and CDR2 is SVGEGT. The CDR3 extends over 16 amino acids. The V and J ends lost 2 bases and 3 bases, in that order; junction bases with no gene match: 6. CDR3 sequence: CASSYGQGRLNQPQHF. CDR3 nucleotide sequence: TGTGCCAGCAGTTACGGACAGGGAAGGCTCAATCAGCCCCAGCATTTT.

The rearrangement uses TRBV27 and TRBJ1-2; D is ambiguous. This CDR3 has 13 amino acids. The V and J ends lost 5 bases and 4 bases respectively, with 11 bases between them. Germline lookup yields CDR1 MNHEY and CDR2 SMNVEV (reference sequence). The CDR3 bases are TGTGCCAGCAGTAGGACTGTGGGCTATGGCTACACCTTC. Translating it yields CASSRTVGYGYTF.

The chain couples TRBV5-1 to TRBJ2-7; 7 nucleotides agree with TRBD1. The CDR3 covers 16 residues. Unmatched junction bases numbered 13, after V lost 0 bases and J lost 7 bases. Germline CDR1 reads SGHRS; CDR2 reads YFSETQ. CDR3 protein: CASSLDSGGEYREQYF. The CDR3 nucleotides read TGCGCCAGCAGCTTGGATTCAGGGGGTGAATATCGAGAGCAGTACTTC.

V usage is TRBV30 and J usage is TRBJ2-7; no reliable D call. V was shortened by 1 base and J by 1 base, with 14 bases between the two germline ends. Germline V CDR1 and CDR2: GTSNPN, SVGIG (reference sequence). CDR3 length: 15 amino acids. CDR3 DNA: TGTGCCTGGAGTGAATGGGTCCTAGATTCCTACGAGCAGTACTTC. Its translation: CAWSEWVLDSYEQYF.

CDR3: CASSTTRTNSPLHF. In DNA, the CDR3 is TGTGCCAGTAGTACCACAAGGACTAATTCACCCCTCCACTTT. The chain links TRBV19 to TRBJ1-6, with D unresolved. Looked up from germline, CDR1 is LNHDA and CDR2 is SQIVND (reference sequence). This CDR3 contains 14 residues. V gave up 4 bases and J gave up 6 bases, with 10 bases separating them.

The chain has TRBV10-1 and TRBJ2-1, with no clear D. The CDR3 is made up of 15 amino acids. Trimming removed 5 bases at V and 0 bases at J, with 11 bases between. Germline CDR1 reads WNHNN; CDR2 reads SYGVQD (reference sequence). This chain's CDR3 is CASSPRDSSYNEQFF. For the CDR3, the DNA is TGCGCCAGCAGTCCCCGAGATAGCTCCTACAATGAGCAGTTCTTC.

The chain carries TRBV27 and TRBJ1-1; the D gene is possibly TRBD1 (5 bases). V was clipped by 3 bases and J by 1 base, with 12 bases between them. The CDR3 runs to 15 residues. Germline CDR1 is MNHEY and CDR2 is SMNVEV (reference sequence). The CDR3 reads CASSLTVLGNTEAFF. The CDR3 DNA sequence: TGTGCCAGCAGTTTGACAGTATTGGGGAACACTGAAGCTTTCTTT.

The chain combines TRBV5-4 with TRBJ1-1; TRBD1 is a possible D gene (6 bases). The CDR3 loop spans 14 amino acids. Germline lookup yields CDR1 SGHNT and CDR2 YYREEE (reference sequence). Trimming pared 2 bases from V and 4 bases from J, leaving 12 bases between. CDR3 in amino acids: CASSFPGVFTEAFF. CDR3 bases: TGTGCCAGCAGCTTTCCAGGGGTTTTCACTGAAGCTTTCTTT.

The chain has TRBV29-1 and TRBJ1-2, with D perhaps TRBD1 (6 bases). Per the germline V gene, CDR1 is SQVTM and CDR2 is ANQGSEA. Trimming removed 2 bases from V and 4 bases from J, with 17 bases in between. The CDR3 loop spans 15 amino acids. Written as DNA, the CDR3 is TGCAGCGTTGAAACCCCCCAGGGGTATGCCTATGGCTACACCTTC. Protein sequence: CSVETPQGYAYGYTF.

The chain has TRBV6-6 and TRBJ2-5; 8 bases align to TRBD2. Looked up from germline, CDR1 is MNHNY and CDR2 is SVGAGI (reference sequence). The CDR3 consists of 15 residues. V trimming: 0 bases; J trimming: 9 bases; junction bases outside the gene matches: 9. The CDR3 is CASSYSEWRAGAQYF. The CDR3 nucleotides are TGTGCCAGCAGTTACTCAGAATGGCGAGCGGGAGCCCAGTACTTC.

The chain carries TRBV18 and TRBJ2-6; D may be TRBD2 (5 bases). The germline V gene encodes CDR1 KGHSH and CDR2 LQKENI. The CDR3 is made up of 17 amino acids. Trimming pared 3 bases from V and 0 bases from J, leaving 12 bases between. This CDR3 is CASSPRNAGSGANVLTF. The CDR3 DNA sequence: TGTGCCAGCTCACCCCGCAACGCGGGCTCTGGGGCCAACGTCCTGACTTTC.

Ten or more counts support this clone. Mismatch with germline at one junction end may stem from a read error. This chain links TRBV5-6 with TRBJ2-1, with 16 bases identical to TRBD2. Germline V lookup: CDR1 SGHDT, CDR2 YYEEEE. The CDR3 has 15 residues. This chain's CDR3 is CASSLVGTSGRAFLF. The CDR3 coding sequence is TGTGCCAGCAGCTTGGTGGGGACTAGCGGGAGGGCTTTCCTCTTC.

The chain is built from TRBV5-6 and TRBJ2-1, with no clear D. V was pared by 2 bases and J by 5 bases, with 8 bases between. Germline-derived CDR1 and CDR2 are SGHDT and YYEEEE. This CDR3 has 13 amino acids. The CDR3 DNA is TGTGCCAGCAGCTTCTACACCGACAATGAGCAGTTCTTC. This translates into CASSFYTDNEQFF.

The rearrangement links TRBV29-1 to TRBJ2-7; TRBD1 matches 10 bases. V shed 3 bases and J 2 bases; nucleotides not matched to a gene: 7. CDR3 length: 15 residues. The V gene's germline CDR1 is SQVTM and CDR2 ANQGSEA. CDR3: CSVDLSGQGTYEQYF. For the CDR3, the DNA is TGCAGCGTTGATTTGTCGGGACAGGGGACCTACGAGCAGTACTTC.

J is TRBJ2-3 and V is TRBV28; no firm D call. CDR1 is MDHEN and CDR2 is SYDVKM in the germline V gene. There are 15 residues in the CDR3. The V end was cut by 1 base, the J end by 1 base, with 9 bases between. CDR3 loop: CASSLFHLGTDTQYF. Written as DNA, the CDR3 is TGTGCCAGCAGTTTATTCCACCTAGGCACAGATACGCAGTATTTT.